Sequencing of this TCR beta chain was carried out in a study of control samples from healthy donors and cancer patients (TCRdb year 2020). The library was generated by the immunoSEQ multiplex PCR assay. In its TCRdb copy, this immuneACCESS table keeps in-frame sequences only and misses some clones. Where compared with another copy, unresolved V genes explain less than half of these, and the others have no known cause. This sample comprises roughly 43,000 clones, around 94% of them detected only once. The leading ten clones occupy 20% to 30% of the sample. From V the trimming removes 9 bases and from J it removes 7 bases, while the gene matches leave 11 bases of the junction unaccounted for. The germline V gene (reference sequence) provides CDR1 LNHNV and CDR2 YYDKDF. The CDR3 has 14 amino acids, counting the end cysteine and phenylalanine. CDR3 DNA only is kept here, 42 bases in frame from base 1.

This clone was recorded only once. Its antigen remains undetermined. No qualities accompany the bases; no much larger clone lies one base away. This sequence uses TRBV15 and TRBJ1-4; 7 junctional bases match TRBD1. The material sequenced was blood. The TCR originated in a man aged 60 to 75 in good health. The DNA sequence is given as TGTGCCACAGCACAGGGGTCGGGGTTTGAAAAACTGTTTTTT. Its protein reads: CATAQGSGFEKLFF.